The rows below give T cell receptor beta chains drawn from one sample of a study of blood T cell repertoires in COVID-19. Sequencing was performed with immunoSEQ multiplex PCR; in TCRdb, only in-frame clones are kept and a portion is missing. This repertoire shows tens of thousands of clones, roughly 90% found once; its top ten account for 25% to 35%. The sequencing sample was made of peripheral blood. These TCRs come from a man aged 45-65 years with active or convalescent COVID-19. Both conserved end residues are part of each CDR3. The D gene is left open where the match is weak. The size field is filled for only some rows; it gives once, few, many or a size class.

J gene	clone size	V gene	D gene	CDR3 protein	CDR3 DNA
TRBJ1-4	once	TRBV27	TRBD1	CASSWATGVNEKLFF	TGTGCCAGCAGTTGGGCGACAGGGGTGAATGAAAAACTGTTTTTT
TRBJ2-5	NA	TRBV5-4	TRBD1	CASSPRPGQASETQYF	TGTGCCAGCAGCCCCCGCCCGGGACAGGCATCAGAGACCCAGTACTTC
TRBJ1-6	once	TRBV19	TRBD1	CASSIGQVHPTPLHF	TGTGCCAGTAGTATCGGACAGGTCCACCCGACACCCCTCCACTTT
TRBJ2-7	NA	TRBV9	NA	CASSVGTPGEQYF	TGTGCCAGCAGCGTAGGCACCCCGGGTGAGCAGTACTTC
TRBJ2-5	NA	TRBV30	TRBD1	CAWSWDRGPKTQYF	TGTGCCTGGAGTTGGGACAGGGGGCCGAAGACCCAGTACTTC
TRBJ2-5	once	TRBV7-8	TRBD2	CASSQNVLAGVRQETQYF	TGTGCCAGCAGCCAAAATGTTCTAGCGGGAGTAAGGCAAGAGACCCAGTACTTC
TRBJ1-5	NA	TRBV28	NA	CASSLPPQARHF	TGTGCCAGCAGTTTACCCCCACAGGCGCGGCATTTT
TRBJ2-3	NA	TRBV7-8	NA	CASSLGPLPGGTDTQYF	TGTGCCAGCAGCTTAGGTCCCCTGCCCGGGGGCACAGATACGCAGTATTTT
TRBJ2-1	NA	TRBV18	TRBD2	CASSETSGSYGEQFF	TGTGCCAGCTCGGAGACTAGCGGGAGTTATGGTGAGCAGTTCTTC
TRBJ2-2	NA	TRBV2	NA	CASSLVPVTGELFF	TGTGCCAGCTCTTTGGTTCCAGTCACCGGGGAGCTGTTTTTT
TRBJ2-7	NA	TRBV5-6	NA	CASSLGAGLSYEQYF	TGTGCCAGCAGCTTGGGGGCAGGGCTCTCCTACGAGCAGTACTTC
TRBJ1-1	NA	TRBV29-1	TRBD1	CSVDVTGGVTEAFF	TGCAGCGTTGATGTGACAGGGGGCGTCACTGAAGCTTTCTTT
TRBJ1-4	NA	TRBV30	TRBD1	CAWRGTGDPITNEKLFF	TGTGCCTGGAGAGGGACAGGGGACCCTATAACTAATGAAAAACTGTTTTTT
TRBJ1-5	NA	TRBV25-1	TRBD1	CASSDETGDQPQHF	TGTGCCAGCAGTGACGAAACAGGGGATCAGCCCCAGCATTTT
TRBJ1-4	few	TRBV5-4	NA	CASSFYSATNEKLFF	TGTGCCAGCAGCTTCTACAGTGCAACTAATGAAAAACTGTTTTTT
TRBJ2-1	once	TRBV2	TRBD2	CASSVGREAEQFF	TGTGCCAGCAGTGTCGGGCGGGAGGCTGAGCAGTTCTTC